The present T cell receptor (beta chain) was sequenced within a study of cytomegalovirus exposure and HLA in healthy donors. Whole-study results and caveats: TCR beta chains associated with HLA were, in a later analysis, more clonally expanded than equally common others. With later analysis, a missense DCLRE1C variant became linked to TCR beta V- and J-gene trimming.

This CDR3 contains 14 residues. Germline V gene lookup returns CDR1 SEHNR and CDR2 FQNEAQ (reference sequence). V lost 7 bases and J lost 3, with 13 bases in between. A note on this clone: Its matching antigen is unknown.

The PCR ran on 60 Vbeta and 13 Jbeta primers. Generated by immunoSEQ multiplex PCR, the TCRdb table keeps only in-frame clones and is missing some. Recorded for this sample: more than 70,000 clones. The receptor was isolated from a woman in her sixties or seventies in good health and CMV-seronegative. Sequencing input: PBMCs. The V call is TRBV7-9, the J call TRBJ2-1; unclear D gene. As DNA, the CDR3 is TGTGCCAGCACCTCCCCCCCCGGCTACAATGAGCAGTTCTTC. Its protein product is CASTSPPGYNEQFF.